The 25 T cell receptor beta chains reported below all come from one sample, sequenced in a study of vaccination and CD4 T cells after COVID-19. TCRdb reanalysed the PCR reads using MiXCR and keeps one entry per CDR3 protein. The table has approximately 23,000 distinct CDR3 sequences, approximately 51% seen once. The sample consisted of CD4+ T cells from blood, taken before SARS-CoV-2 vaccination. All receptors derive from a human donor who had recovered from COVID-19.

V and J are TRBV28 and TRBJ1-5; D uncertain. This CDR3 comprises 14 residues. CDR1 and CDR2 (germline): MDHEN, SYDVKM. The V and J ends lost 1 base and 6 bases respectively, with 10 bases between them. This CDR3 reads CASSLLEEGQPQHF. CDR3 nucleotide sequence: TGTGCCAGCAGTTTATTAGAGGAGGGTCAGCCCCAGCATTTT.

This clonotype has only a few counts. V usage is TRBV2 and J usage is TRBJ1-6; TRBD1 matches 7 bases. V shed 11 bases, J shed 6 bases, and the junction held 16 bases outside the gene matches. The CDR3 is 16 residues long. CDR1 SNHLY and CDR2 FYNNEI come from the germline V gene. The CDR3 DNA reads as TGTGCCCGAAGAAATATCCGGGACAGTACTAATTCACCCCTCCACTTT. Translating gives CARRNIRDSTNSPLHF.

The J gene is TRBJ1-5, the V gene TRBV6-1; no firm D call. The CDR3 spans 15 residues. Trimming took 6 bases from V and 4 from J, leaving 16 bases between them. Germline assignment: CDR1 MNHNS and CDR2 SASEGT. CDR3 nucleotides: TGTGCCAGCAGCCGACGTGGACGGTTAAATCAGCCCCAGCATTTT. As protein: CASSRRGRLNQPQHF.

The chain uses TRBV6-1 and TRBJ2-7, with TRBD1 matching 9 bases. The CDR3 is 16 amino acids. V lost 5 bases, J lost 5 bases, and 13 bases stayed unmatched. The germline V gene encodes CDR1 MNHNS and CDR2 SASEGT. In DNA, the CDR3 is TGTGCCAGCAGTCGAAACCGGGACAGGGTAGCAAACGAGCAGTACTTC. Amino acid sequence: CASSRNRDRVANEQYF.

This clonotype was seen more than once but under ten times. The rearrangement uses TRBV2 and TRBJ1-5; no reliable D call. Trimming took off 8 bases at V and 2 bases at J, with 13 bases between the two ends. The CDR3 sequence is 14 residues long. In germline, CDR1 is SNHLY, CDR2 FYNNEI. The CDR3 sequence: CASGPSAGNQPQHF. For the CDR3, the DNA is TGTGCCAGCGGCCCCTCCGCGGGCAATCAGCCCCAGCATTTT.

J is TRBJ1-1 and V is TRBV6-2 or TRBV6-3; TRBD1 might be the D (5 bases). The V end lost 0 bases, the J end lost 1 base, and 12 bases lay between the germline ends. The CDR3 contains 16 residues. Germline CDR1 MNHEY, CDR2 SVGEGT. The CDR3 region has the DNA TGTGCCAGCAGTTACTCCCCCGGCAGGGCGAACACTGAAGCTTTCTTT. Its translation is CASSYSPGRANTEAFF.

The genes are TRBV6-5 and TRBJ1-6, with 7 nucleotides matching TRBD1. V trimming: 2 bases; J trimming: 3 bases; junction bases outside the gene matches: 7. This CDR3 spans 17 amino acids. Germline V CDR1 and CDR2: MNHEY, SVGAGI. CDR3 sequence reads: CASSYRSGTVYNSPLHF. CDR3 nucleotides: TGTGCCAGCAGTTACCGGAGCGGGACAGTCTATAATTCACCCCTCCACTTT.

The chain couples TRBV7-9 to TRBJ1-4; 7 bases line up with TRBD1. Per the germline V gene, CDR1 is SEHNR and CDR2 is FQNEAQ (reference sequence). V gave up 4 bases and J gave up 7 bases; unmatched junction bases: 9. This CDR3 is 15 amino acids long. CDR3: CASSSARQGGEKLFF. The DNA for the CDR3 is TGTGCCAGCAGCTCAGCCCGACAGGGTGGTGAAAAACTGTTTTTT.

The chain carries TRBV2 and TRBJ2-3; D assignment may be TRBD1 or TRBD2 (5 bases each). Deletions cut 6 bases from V and 1 base from J, with 14 bases between. The CDR3 spans 15 residues. Germline CDR1 SNHLY, CDR2 FYNNEI. In nucleotides, the CDR3 is TGTGCCAGCAGGACACTCGGGGCCGGCACAGATACGCAGTATTTT. Its protein is CASRTLGAGTDTQYF.

The chain is built from TRBV6-1 and TRBJ2-1; D might be TRBD2 (6 bases). This CDR3 comprises 15 residues. V gave up 6 bases and J gave up 2 bases, with 14 bases separating them. Germline values: CDR1 MNHNS, CDR2 SASEGT. CDR3 sequence (DNA): TGTGCCAGCAGCCAAACTAGCATCCCCTACAATGAGCAGTTCTTC. Protein sequence: CASSQTSIPYNEQFF.

The chain has TRBV7-3 and TRBJ2-1, with 10 bases that match TRBD2. Looked up from germline, CDR1 is SGHTA and CDR2 is FQGTGA. The CDR3 has 17 amino acids. The V and J ends lost 1 base and 11 bases, in that order; junction bases with no gene match: 14. The CDR3 here is CASSLIPRASGSGKQFF. The CDR3 bases are TGTGCCAGCAGCTTAATCCCACGGGCTAGCGGGAGTGGGAAGCAGTTCTTC.

A few counts support this clonotype. This chain connects TRBV27 to TRBJ1-4, with 9 bases that match TRBD1. The CDR3 is 15 residues long. CDR1 and CDR2 from the germline V gene are MNHEY and SMNVEV (reference sequence). Trimming took 4 bases from V and 6 from J; bases not matched to a gene: 6. CDR3 residues: CASSSSGQGYEKLFF. The CDR3, as DNA: TGTGCCAGCAGTTCCTCCGGACAGGGGTATGAAAAACTGTTTTTT.

V is TRBV7-9 and J is TRBJ2-4; the match to TRBD2 covers 11 bases. The germline gives CDR1 SEHNR, CDR2 FQNEAQ (reference sequence). The CDR3 consists of 17 residues. After removal of 5 bases from V and 8 bases from J, the junction contained 14 bases not matched to a gene. The CDR3 reads CASSSGLAGYAGDIQYF. Written as DNA, the CDR3 is TGTGCCAGCAGCAGTGGACTAGCGGGTTACGCGGGAGACATTCAGTACTTC.

CDR3 amino acids: CASRDTSQETQYF. Written as DNA, the CDR3 is TGTGCCAGCAGGGACACCTCCCAAGAGACCCAGTACTTC. The V call is TRBV28, the J call TRBJ2-5, with D perhaps TRBD1 (5 bases). The germline V gene has CDR1 MDHEN and CDR2 SYDVKM. Trimming took off 6 bases at V and 1 base at J, with 9 bases between the two ends. There are 13 residues in the CDR3.

The chain links TRBV6-1 to TRBJ2-7; 9 nucleotides match TRBD1. This CDR3 has 13 residues. Looked up from germline, CDR1 is MNHNS and CDR2 is SASEGT. Trimming took 5 bases from V and 2 from J; bases not matched to a gene: 1. The CDR3 DNA is TGTGCCAGCAGTACAGGGGGCCCCTACGAGCAGTACTTC. Protein sequence: CASSTGGPYEQYF.

J is TRBJ2-3 and V is TRBV28; D remains unclear. The CDR3 has 12 amino acids. V lost 6 bases and J 7 bases, leaving 11 bases between the germline ends. CDR1 and CDR2 from the germline V gene are MDHEN and SYDVKM. The CDR3 here is CASSLRYNTQYF. The CDR3 bases are TGTGCCAGCAGCTTGCGCTATAATACGCAGTATTTT.

The V call is TRBV11-2, the J call TRBJ2-5, with D possibly TRBD1 on 5 matching bases. The CDR3 is 16 residues long. V shed 3 bases and J shed 4 bases, with 18 bases lying between them. Germline V gene data show CDR1 as SGHAT and CDR2 as FQNNGV. CDR3 region: CASSLSFQGRRETQYF. In DNA, the CDR3 is TGTGCCAGCAGCTTGTCCTTTCAGGGTAGGCGAGAGACCCAGTACTTC.

By frequency in the sample, this clonotype is medium-sized. The CDR3 here is CASSLARRGGYSPLHF. DNA for the CDR3: TGTGCCAGCAGCTTAGCGAGGCGGGGCGGGTATTCACCCCTCCACTTT. This chain links TRBV7-6 with TRBJ1-6; a possible D gene is TRBD1 (5 bases). The V and J ends lost 0 bases and 8 bases respectively, with 14 bases between them. The CDR3 consists of 16 residues. CDR1 is SGHVS, CDR2 FNYEAQ, per germline.

The chain joins TRBV28 to TRBJ1-2; D call uncertain. The ends were cut back, 6 bases at V and 4 bases at J, with 21 bases in the middle. Germline lookup yields CDR1 MDHEN and CDR2 SYDVKM. CDR3 length equals 16 residues. The CDR3 DNA sequence: TGTGCCAGCAGCCCATCGGCAGAACCCTTGCTCTATGGCTACACCTTC. Translating it yields CASSPSAEPLLYGYTF.

The J gene is TRBJ1-1, the V gene TRBV25-1; a possible D gene is TRBD1 (5 bases). The CDR3 loop spans 15 amino acids. Trimming removed 3 bases at V and 0 bases at J, with 11 bases between. CDR1 and CDR2 from the germline V gene are MGHDK and SYGVNS. The CDR3 sequence is CASSDRGSVNTEAFF. The CDR3 DNA reads TGTGCCAGCAGTGATAGGGGCTCGGTGAACACTGAAGCTTTCTTT. Together with reference TRBV25-1 and TRBJ1-1, the CDR3 gives the full variable domain: EADIYQTPRYLVIGTGKKITLECSQTMGHDKMYWYQQDPGMELHLIHYSYGVNSTEKGDLSSESTVSRIRTEHFPLTLESARPSHTSQYLCASSDRGSVNTEAFFGQGTRLTVV.

V usage is TRBV6-1 and J usage is TRBJ1-1, with D possibly being TRBD1 (5 bases). The ends were cut back, 7 bases at V and 5 bases at J, with 17 bases in the middle. Germline CDR1 reads MNHNS; CDR2 reads SASEGT. The CDR3 is 14 amino acids. As DNA, the CDR3 is TGTGCCAGCATCGAAAGGGGCTTGGGAACTGAAGCTTTCTTT. As protein: CASIERGLGTEAFF.

This chain connects TRBV6-5 to TRBJ1-1; D is ambiguous. The CDR3 is made up of 14 amino acids. Trimming removed 3 bases at V and 1 base at J, with 9 bases between. Germline-derived CDR1 and CDR2 are MNHEY and SVGAGI. CDR3 protein: CASSYSGWNTEAFF. The CDR3 DNA sequence: TGTGCCAGCAGTTATAGTGGCTGGAACACTGAAGCTTTCTTT.

This chain connects TRBV20-1 to TRBJ2-5; D is uncertain. Germline V gene lookup returns CDR1 DFQATT and CDR2 SNEGSKA (reference sequence). Deletions cut 1 base from V and 1 base from J, with 7 bases between. The CDR3 sequence is 13 residues long. CDR3 DNA: TGCAGTGCTAGAGTCCAGGTCCAAGAGACCCAGTACTTC. Its protein product is CSARVQVQETQYF.

The chain is built from TRBV5-1 and TRBJ2-2; 7 bases align to TRBD1. The junction had 5 bases not matched to a gene; V was cut back by 0 bases and J by 0 bases. The germline V gene encodes CDR1 SGHRS and CDR2 YFSETQ. This CDR3 comprises 17 residues. In DNA, the CDR3 is TGCGCCAGCAGCTTGGCTACCGGGACAGCGAACACCGGGGAGCTGTTTTTT. As protein: CASSLATGTANTGELFF.

J is TRBJ2-3 and V is TRBV19; 7 bases map to TRBD1. Germline lookup yields CDR1 LNHDA and CDR2 SQIVND (reference sequence). The CDR3 is made up of 14 amino acids. J gave up 1 base and V 5 bases, and 3 bases lay outside the gene matches. CDR3 region: CASSLRGRTDTQYF. The CDR3 DNA sequence: TGTGCCAGTAGTTTAAGGGGGCGCACAGATACGCAGTATTTT.